This T cell receptor (beta chain) was sequenced for a study of shared T cell receptors in the human thymus. V lost 0 bases and J 14 bases, leaving 17 bases between the germline ends. CDR3 size: 15 residues. Germline CDR1 is SGHDN and CDR2 is FVKESK. Clones were read by immunoSEQ multiplex PCR, and TCRdb kept only the in-frame ones, dropping some. The sample contains roughly 710,000 clones, 70% to 90% of which appear only once. These same records also appear under a second study, on human thymus T cells. That work states: The sample donors, healthy Finnish infants, were having corrective surgery for congenital heart defects. The source of the thymus tissue was resections taken during corrective heart surgery. Both thymic and peripheral blood repertoires showed apparently biased V and J usage. What related research reported was that thymic repertoires overlapped highly among unrelated individuals.

The chain uses TRBV14 and TRBJ1-6, with D possibly TRBD1 on 6 matching bases. The clonotype was recovered from a girl in the first two years of life with a congenital heart defect. The sample taken for sequencing was thymocytes. The CDR3 is CASSQERAGDSALHF. DNA of the CDR3: TGTGCCAGCAGCCAAGAGAGGGCAGGGGATTCTGCCCTCCACTTT. The whole variable domain, remainder taken from reference TRBV14 and TRBJ1-6, is EAGVTQFPSHSVIEKGQTVTLRCDPISGHDNLYWYRRVMGKEIKFLLHFVKESKQDESGMPNNRFLAERTGGTYSTLKVQPAELEDSGVYFCASSQERAGDSALHFGNGTRLTVT.